This is a list of T cell receptor beta chains from one sample in a study of blood T cell repertoires in COVID-19. Some clones are missing from TCRdb's copy, which holds only in-frame ones; the method was immunoSEQ multiplex PCR. The sample consists of fewer than 80,000 clones, 90% of them appearing once. The sequenced material came from peripheral blood. Receptors were obtained from a human donor in a cohort sampled during active COVID-19. Each CDR3 is given with its conserved first and last residue. A D gene is named only where the DNA matches it firmly. A row's size may be missing; if present it is once, few, many or a size class.

TRBD2	TRBV28	TRBJ2-1	NA	TGTGCCAGCAGTTCCCCCACGCGGGAGGGGCGGGTTGAGCAGTTCTTC	CASSSPTREGRVEQFF
NA	TRBV7-9	TRBJ1-5	NA	TGTGCCAGCAGCTTGGGCATGGCTCGCAATCAGCCCCAGCATTTT	CASSLGMARNQPQHF
TRBD2	TRBV7-2	TRBJ2-5	NA	TGTGCCAGCACCCCCCCAGCGGGGGGTCTGGAGACCCAGTACTTC	CASTPPAGGLETQYF
NA	TRBV9	TRBJ2-2	NA	TGTGCCAGCAGCGTAGCGGTTACAGGGAGTACCGGGGAGCTGTTTTTT	CASSVAVTGSTGELFF
TRBD2	TRBV7-2	TRBJ2-1	once	TGTGCCAGCAGTCTAGAGGTGATTAGCGGGGCTTACAATGAGCAGTTCTTC	CASSLEVISGAYNEQFF
TRBD2	TRBV2	TRBJ2-3	few	TGTGCCAGCACCAGCGGGGGTAATACGCAGTATTTT	CASTSGGNTQYF
NA	TRBV7-9	TRBJ1-1	NA	TGTGCCAGCAGCGCACGGGGTGACACTGAAGCTTTCTTT	CASSARGDTEAFF
TRBD1	TRBV27	TRBJ2-7	NA	TGTGCCAGCAACCCCGGTACAGGGGATTACGAGCAGTATTTC	CASNPGTGDYEQYF
NA	TRBV11-3	TRBJ2-1	NA	TGTGCCAGCAGCTTTTCGGGGGAAAACAATGAGCAGTTCTTC	CASSFSGENNEQFF
NA	TRBV4-3	TRBJ2-7	NA	TGCGCCAGCAGCGCCCGACTAGGACACGAGCAGTACTTC	CASSARLGHEQYF
NA	TRBV6-5	TRBJ2-7	NA	TGTGCCAGCAGCCCGGGGACAACGTACGCCCGCGAGCAGTACTTC	CASSPGTTYAREQYF
NA	TRBV11-2	TRBJ1-6	NA	TGTGCCAGCAGCTTAGGAGGCAGAACACCCCTCCACTTT	CASSLGGRTPLHF
TRBD2	TRBV7-3	TRBJ2-2	once	TGTGCCAGCAGCTTAAAACTAGCGGGAGGTAACCCCGGGGAGCTGTTTTTT	CASSLKLAGGNPGELFF
NA	TRBV19	TRBJ2-1	NA	TGTGCCAGTAGTATCGACATCAGGAATGAGCAGTTCTTC	CASSIDIRNEQFF
TRBD1	TRBV9	TRBJ2-5	NA	TGTGCCAGCAGCGAGGGGGACAGGGGCCAAGAGACCCAGTACTTC	CASSEGDRGQETQYF